The rows below give T cell receptor beta chains drawn from one sample of a study of T cells after yellow fever vaccination. TCRdb re-called the 5' RACE reads through MiXCR, storing one row per CDR3 protein. This table has some 80,000 distinct CDR3 sequences, 13% appearing once. The sequencing here drew on CD8+ T cells not binding an NS4B(214-222) dextramer, sorted from PBMCs, taken approximately 20 days after the first yellow fever vaccination. The receptors come from a man younger than 35 who received the YFV17D yellow fever vaccine. CDR3s leave out the opening cysteine and the closing phenylalanine or tryptophan.

J gene	V gene	CDR3 protein
TRBJ1-4	TRBV7-2	ASQTATNEKLF
TRBJ2-3	TRBV15	ATSRGRQGLGTDTQY
TRBJ1-2	TRBV20-1	SARDTETGVYGYT
TRBJ1-1	TRBV4-1	ASSRVQGKDEAF
TRBJ1-4	TRBV6-1	ASRQHRFSEKLF
TRBJ2-5	TRBV7-9	ASSLPILLQETQY
TRBJ1-6	TRBV7-9	ASSFEVNSPLH
TRBJ2-5	TRBV7-2	ASRSGGATSPQETQY
TRBJ1-3	TRBV12-3/TRBV12-4	ASSLDSGNTIY
TRBJ1-2	TRBV9	ASSVESDTIYGYT
TRBJ1-1	TRBV6-4	ASSDRDNTEAF
TRBJ1-2	TRBV6-1	ASRDGAGGYT
TRBJ1-5	TRBV4-2	ASSSTRGPSNQPQH
TRBJ1-5	TRBV9	ASSVDASGVGNQPQH
TRBJ2-1	TRBV5-1	ASSFLAGGVNEQF
TRBJ2-1	TRBV6-1	ASSLLAGGYNEQF
TRBJ2-3	TRBV7-3	ASSLTGLAGDTDTQY
TRBJ2-2	TRBV27	ASSPSGTGGYIGGELF
TRBJ1-2	TRBV12-3/TRBV12-4	ASSFRPNLNYGYT
TRBJ1-2	TRBV7-9	ASSSGTDRGGYT
TRBJ1-5	TRBV5-5	ASSPLPVESNQPQH
TRBJ2-1	TRBV9	ASSPGERLYNEQF
TRBJ2-5	TRBV3-2	ASCHYTGTGGSETQY
TRBJ2-6	TRBV7-9	ASSRTLSGANVLT
TRBJ2-4	TRBV7-9	ASSPPLGLAKNIQY
TRBJ2-1	TRBV27	ASSLGGSGNELF
TRBJ1-5	TRBV19	ASSRLGNNQPQH
TRBJ1-1	TRBV6-2/TRBV6-3	ASSYVDGIREAF
TRBJ2-1	TRBV2	ASSPDRVEGYNEQF
TRBJ1-4	TRBV5-6	ASCQITGPDGSTNEKLF
TRBJ2-7	TRBV11-1	ASSSTISRGRDSSYEQY